This T cell receptor beta chain is drawn from a study of response to subunit inactivated influenza vaccine. CDR3 size: 14 residues. From germline, CDR1 is MGHRA and CDR2 YSYEKL. The V end lost 1 base, the J end lost 4 bases, and 8 bases lay between the germline ends. TCRdb re-called the RT-PCR reads with MiXCR, one entry per CDR3 protein. The sample consists of 650,000 to 700,000 distinct CDR3 sequences, more than 15% of them appearing once. Study-wide findings and caveats: Each seasonal influenza vaccination, the authors suggested, recruits few new T cells.

In regard to this clonotype: Antigen specificity is unknown.

This sample comprised PBMCs from blood, obtained approximately 12 days after vaccination. This receptor was taken from a man aged 50 or older who received an inactivated influenza vaccine. V and J are TRBV4-1 and TRBJ2-1; D remains ambiguous. The DNA of the CDR3 is TGCGCCAGCAGCCAAGTGGGCACATACAATGAGCAGTTCTTC. Encoded protein: CASSQVGTYNEQFF.